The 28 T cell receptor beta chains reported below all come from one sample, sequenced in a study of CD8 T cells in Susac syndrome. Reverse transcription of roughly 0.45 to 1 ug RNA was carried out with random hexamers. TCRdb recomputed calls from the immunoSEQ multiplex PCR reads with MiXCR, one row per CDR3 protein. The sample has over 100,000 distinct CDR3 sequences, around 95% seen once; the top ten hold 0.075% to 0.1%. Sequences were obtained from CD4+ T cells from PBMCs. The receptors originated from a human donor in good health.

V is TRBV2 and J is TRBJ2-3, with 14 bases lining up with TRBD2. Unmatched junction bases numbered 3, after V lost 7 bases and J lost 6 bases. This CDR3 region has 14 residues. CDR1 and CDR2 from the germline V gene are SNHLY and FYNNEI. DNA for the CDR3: TGTGCCAGCAACCGACTAGCGGGAGGGGATACGCAGTATTTT. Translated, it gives CASNRLAGGDTQYF. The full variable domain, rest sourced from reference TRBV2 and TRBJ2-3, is EPEVTQTPSHQVTQMGQEVILRCVPISNHLYFYWYRQILGQKVEFLVSFYNNEISEKSEIFDDQFSVERPDGSNFTLKIRSTKLEDSAMYFCASNRLAGGDTQYFGPGTRLTVL.

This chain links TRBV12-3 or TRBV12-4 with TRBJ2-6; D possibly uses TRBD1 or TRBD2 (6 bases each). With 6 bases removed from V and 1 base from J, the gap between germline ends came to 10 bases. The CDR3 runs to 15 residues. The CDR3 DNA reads TGTGCCAGCAGACCGGGGGCTTCTGGGGCCAACGTCCTGACTTTC. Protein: CASRPGASGANVLTF.

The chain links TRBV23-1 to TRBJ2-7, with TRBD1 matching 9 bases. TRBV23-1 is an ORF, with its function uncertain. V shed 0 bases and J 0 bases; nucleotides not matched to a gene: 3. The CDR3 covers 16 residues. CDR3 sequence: CASSQSGTGSSYEQYF. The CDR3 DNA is TGCGCCAGCAGTCAATCGGGGACAGGGTCCTCCTACGAGCAGTACTTC.

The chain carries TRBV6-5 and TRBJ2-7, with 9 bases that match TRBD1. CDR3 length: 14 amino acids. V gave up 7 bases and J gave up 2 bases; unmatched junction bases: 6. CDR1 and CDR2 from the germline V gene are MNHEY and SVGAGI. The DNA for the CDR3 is TGTGCCAGCACCTTTGACAGGGGGGCCTACGAGCAGTACTTC. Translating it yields CASTFDRGAYEQYF.

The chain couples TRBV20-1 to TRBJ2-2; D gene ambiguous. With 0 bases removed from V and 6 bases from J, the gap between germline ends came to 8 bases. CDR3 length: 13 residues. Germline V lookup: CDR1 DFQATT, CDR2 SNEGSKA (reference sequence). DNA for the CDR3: TGCAGTGCTAGAGACTCCCGGCCCGGGGAGCTGTTTTTT. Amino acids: CSARDSRPGELFF.

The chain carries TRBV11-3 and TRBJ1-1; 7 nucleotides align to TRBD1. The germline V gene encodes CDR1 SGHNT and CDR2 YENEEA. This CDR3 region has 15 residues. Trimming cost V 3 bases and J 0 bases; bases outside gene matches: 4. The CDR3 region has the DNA TGTGCCAGCAGCTTCACCGGGACAGTGAACACTGAAGCTTTCTTT. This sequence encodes CASSFTGTVNTEAFF.

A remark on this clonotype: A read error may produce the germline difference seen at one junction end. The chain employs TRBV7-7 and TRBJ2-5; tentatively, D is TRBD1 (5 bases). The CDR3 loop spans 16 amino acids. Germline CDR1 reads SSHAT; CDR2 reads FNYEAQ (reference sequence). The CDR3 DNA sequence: TGTGCTAGCAGCTTATCTGGGGCCACCGTGGGAGAGACCCAGTACTTC. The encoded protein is CASSLSGATVGETQYF.

The DNA of the CDR3 is TGTGCCAGCAGCCAGAGGGCAGGGAGCTCCTACGAGCAGTACTTC. Its protein product is CASSQRAGSSYEQYF. The J gene is TRBJ2-7, the V gene TRBV7-2, with D perhaps being TRBD1 or TRBD2 (5 bases each). The CDR3 contains 15 residues. Between the trimmed V and J ends, which lost 5 bases and 0 bases, there was a span of 14 bases. Germline CDR1 and CDR2: SGHTA and FQGNSA.

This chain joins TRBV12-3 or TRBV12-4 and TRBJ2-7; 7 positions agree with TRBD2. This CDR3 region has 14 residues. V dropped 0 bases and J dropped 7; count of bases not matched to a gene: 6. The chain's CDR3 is CASSLAGGPREQYF. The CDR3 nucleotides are TGTGCCAGCAGTTTAGCGGGAGGGCCGCGGGAGCAGTACTTC.

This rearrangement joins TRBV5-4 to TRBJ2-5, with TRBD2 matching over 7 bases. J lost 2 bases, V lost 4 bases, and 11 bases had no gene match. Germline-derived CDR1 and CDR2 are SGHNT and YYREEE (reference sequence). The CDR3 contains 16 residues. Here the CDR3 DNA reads TGTGCCAGCAGCCTGCTGCCGAGCGGGGTACAAGAGACCCAGTACTTC. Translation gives CASSLLPSGVQETQYF.

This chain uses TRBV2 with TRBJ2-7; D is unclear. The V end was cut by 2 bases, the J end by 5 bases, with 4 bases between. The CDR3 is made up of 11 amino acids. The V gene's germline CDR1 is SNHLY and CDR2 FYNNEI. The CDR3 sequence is CASSEQDEQYF. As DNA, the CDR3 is TGTGCCAGCAGTGAACAGGACGAGCAGTACTTC.

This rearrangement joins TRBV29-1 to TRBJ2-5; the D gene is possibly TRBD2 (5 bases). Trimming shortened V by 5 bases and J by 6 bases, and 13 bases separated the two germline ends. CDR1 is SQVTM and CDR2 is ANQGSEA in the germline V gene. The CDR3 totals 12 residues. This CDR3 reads CSVTRPGKTQYF. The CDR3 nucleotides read TGCAGCGTTACCAGGCCCGGGAAGACCCAGTACTTC.

The CDR3 here is CASSLRSGQLRETQYF. DNA of the CDR3: TGTGCCAGCAGTTTACGTTCGGGACAGTTGAGAGAGACCCAGTACTTC. The chain has TRBV28 and TRBJ2-5, with 7 bases identical to TRBD1. The CDR3 extends over 16 amino acids. Unmatched junction bases numbered 10, after V lost 2 bases and J lost 4 bases. CDR1 is MDHEN, CDR2 SYDVKM, per germline.

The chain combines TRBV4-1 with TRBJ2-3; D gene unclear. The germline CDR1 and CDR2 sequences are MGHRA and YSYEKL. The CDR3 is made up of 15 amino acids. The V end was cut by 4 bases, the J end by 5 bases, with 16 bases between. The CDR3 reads CASSLRVLTGDTQYF. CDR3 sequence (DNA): TGCGCCAGCAGCCTACGGGTGCTGACGGGAGATACGCAGTATTTT.

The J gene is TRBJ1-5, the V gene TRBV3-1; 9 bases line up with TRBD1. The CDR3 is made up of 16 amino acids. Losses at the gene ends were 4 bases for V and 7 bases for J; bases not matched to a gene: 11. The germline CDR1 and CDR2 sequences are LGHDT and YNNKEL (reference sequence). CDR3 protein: CASSRGQGPGGQPQHF. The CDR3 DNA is TGTGCCAGCAGCCGGGGACAGGGACCCGGAGGGCAGCCCCAGCATTTT.

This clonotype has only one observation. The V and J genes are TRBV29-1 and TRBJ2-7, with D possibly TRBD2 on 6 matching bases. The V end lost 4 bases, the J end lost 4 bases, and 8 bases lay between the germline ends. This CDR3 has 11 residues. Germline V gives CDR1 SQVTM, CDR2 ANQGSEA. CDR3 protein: CSVGDFYEQYF. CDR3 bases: TGCAGCGTTGGGGACTTTTACGAGCAGTACTTC.

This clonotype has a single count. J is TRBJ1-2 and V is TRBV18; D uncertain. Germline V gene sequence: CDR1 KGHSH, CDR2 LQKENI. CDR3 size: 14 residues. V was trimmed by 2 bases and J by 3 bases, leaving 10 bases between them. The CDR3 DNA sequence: TGTGCCAGCTCACCAACCTCTGGGGACTATGGCTACACCTTC. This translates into CASSPTSGDYGYTF.

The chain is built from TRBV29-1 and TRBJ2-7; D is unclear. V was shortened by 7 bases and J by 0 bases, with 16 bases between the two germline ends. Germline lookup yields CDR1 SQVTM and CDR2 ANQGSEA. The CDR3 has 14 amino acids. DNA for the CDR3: TGCAGCGCCGCCGCCAGCGTTAGCTCCTACGAGCAGTACTTC. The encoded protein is CSAAASVSSYEQYF.

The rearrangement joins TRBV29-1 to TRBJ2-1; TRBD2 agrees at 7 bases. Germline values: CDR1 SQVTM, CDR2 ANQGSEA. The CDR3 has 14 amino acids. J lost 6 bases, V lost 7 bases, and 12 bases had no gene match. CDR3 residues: CSAQAASGINEQFF. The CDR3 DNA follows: TGCAGCGCCCAGGCGGCTAGCGGCATCAATGAGCAGTTCTTC.

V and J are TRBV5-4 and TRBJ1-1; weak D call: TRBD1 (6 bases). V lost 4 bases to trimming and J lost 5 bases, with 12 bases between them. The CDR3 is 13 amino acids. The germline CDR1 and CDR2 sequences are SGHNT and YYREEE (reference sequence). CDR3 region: CASSDLRGTEAFF. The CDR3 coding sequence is TGTGCCAGCAGCGATCTCAGGGGAACTGAAGCTTTCTTT.

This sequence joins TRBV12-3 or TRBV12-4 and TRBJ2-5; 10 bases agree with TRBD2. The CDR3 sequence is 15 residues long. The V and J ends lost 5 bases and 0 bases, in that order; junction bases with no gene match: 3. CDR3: CASSHSGRNQETQYF. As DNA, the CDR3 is TGTGCCAGCAGTCATAGCGGGAGGAACCAAGAGACCCAGTACTTC.

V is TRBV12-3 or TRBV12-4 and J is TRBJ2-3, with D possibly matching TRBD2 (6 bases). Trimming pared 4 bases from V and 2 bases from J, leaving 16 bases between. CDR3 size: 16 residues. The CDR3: CASSSGRRGFTDTQYF. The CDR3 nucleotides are TGTGCCAGCAGTTCGGGACGGAGGGGATTCACAGATACGCAGTATTTT.

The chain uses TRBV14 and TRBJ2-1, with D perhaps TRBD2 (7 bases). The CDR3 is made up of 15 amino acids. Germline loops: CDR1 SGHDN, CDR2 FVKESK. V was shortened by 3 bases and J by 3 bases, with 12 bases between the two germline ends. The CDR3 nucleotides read TGTGCCAGCAGCCACCGGCGGGGGCTCTACAATGAGCAGTTCTTC. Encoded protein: CASSHRRGLYNEQFF.

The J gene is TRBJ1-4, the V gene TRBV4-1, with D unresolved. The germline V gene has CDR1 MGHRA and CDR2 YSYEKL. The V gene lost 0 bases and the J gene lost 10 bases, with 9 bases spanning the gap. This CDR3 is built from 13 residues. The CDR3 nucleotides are TGCGCCAGCAGCCAAGAGGAGGGTGGAAAACTGTTTTTT. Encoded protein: CASSQEEGGKLFF.

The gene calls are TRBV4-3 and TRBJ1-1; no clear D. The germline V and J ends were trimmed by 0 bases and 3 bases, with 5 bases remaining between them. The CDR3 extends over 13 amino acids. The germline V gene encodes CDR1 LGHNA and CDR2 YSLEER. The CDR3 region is CASSQDIDTEAFF. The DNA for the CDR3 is TGCGCCAGCAGCCAAGATATCGACACTGAAGCTTTCTTT.

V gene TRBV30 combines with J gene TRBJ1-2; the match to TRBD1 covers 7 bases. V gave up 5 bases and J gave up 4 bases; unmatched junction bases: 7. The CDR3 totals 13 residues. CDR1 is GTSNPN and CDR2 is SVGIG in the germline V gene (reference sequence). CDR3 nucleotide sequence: TGTGCCTGGGCCCGGGACAGATCCTATGGCTACACCTTC. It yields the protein CAWARDRSYGYTF.

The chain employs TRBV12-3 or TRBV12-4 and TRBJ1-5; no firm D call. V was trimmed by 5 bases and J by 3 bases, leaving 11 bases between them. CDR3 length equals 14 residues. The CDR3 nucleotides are TGTGCCAGCAGTACTGGACGAGACAATCAGCCCCAGCATTTT. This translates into CASSTGRDNQPQHF.

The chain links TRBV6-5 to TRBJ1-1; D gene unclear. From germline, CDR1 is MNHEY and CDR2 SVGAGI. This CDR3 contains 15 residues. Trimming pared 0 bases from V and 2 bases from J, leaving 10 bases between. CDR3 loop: CASSYSLGRNTEAFF. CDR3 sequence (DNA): TGTGCCAGCAGTTACTCGCTTGGGAGAAACACTGAAGCTTTCTTT.